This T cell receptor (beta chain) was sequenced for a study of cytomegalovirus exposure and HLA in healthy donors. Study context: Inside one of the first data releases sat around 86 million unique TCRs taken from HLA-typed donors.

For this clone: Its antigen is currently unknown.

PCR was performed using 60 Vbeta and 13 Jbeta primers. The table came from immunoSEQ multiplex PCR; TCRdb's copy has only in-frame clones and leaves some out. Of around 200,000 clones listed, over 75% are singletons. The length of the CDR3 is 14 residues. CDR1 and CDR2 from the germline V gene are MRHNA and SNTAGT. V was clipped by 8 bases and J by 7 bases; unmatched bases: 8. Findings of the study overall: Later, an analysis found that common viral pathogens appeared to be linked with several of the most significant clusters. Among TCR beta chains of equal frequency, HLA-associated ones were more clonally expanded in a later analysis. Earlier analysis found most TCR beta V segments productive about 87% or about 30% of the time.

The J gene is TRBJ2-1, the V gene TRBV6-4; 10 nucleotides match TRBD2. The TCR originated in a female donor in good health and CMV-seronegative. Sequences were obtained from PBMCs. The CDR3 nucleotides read TGTGCCAGCGTCCTAGCGGGAGTCCTGAATGAGCAGTTCTTC. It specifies CASVLAGVLNEQFF.